What follows describes a single T cell receptor (beta chain). Per the study methods: Reference gene primer amplification gave nucleated cell count estimates. Generated by immunoSEQ multiplex PCR, the TCRdb table keeps only in-frame clones and is missing some. That table is the source of V, J and clone size, and D and trimming were worked out from the DNA. The sample yields around 300,000 clones, around 90% seen once. The sample is drawn from a study of blood T cell repertoires in COVID-19. As for the study in general: The United States, Italy and Spain supplied acute and convalescent COVID-19 samples.

Germline assignment: CDR1 SEHNR and CDR2 FQNEAQ (reference sequence). V dropped 5 bases and J dropped 2 bases, with 16 bases sitting between them. This CDR3 spans 16 amino acids. The chain links TRBV7-9 to TRBJ1-5, with D tentatively TRBD1 (6 bases). The sample was PBMCs or T cells enriched from blood (not recorded which). The TCR sequence derives from a woman in her 30s who had recovered from COVID-19. This CDR3 reads CASSQGRVTGNQPQHF. CDR3 in DNA: TGTGCCAGCAGCCAGGGGCGGGTTACGGGCAATCAGCCCCAGCATTTT.